These 11 T cell receptor beta chains originate from one sample sequenced in a study of T cell responses to AZD1222 COVID-19 vaccine. Sequenced by immunoSEQ multiplex PCR; TCRdb stores in-frame clones only, minus some. The sample includes some 92,000 clones, roughly nine tenths of them seen just once. The sequenced sample was peripheral blood, obtained on day 0 of AZD1222 vaccination. These receptors were collected from an adult in good health.

The gene calls are TRBV28 and TRBJ2-3, with 8 bases matching TRBD1. Germline V gene sequence: CDR1 MDHEN, CDR2 SYDVKM. The CDR3 runs to 15 residues. V gave up 5 bases and J gave up 0 bases; unmatched junction bases: 4. The CDR3 DNA sequence: TGTGCCAGCAGTCCCCGACAGGGGAGCACAGATACGCAGTATTTT. Encoded protein: CASSPRQGSTDTQYF.

J is TRBJ2-5 and V is TRBV5-1, with 7 bases matching TRBD2. Germline CDR1 reads SGHRS; CDR2 reads YFSETQ. This CDR3 has 15 residues. V gave up 5 bases and J gave up 2 bases; unmatched junction bases: 9. The CDR3 DNA is TGCGCCAGCAGGTCTGGGGCGGGGGAACAAGAGACCCAGTACTTC. Translation: CASRSGAGEQETQYF.

The chain links TRBV25-1 to TRBJ1-1; D is uncertain. This CDR3 is built from 14 residues. CDR1 is MGHDK, CDR2 SYGVNS, per germline. V gave up 5 bases and J gave up 1 base, with 11 bases separating them. CDR3 DNA sequence: TGTGCCAGCAGTCTGGGCCCAAGGAACACTGAAGCTTTCTTT. Translating gives CASSLGPRNTEAFF.

The chain employs TRBV27 and TRBJ2-4; possibly TRBD2 for D (6 bases). The CDR3 is 16 amino acids. With 5 bases removed from V and 5 bases from J, the gap between germline ends came to 19 bases. Per the germline V gene, CDR1 is MNHEY and CDR2 is SMNVEV (reference sequence). CDR3 protein: CASSPLPTRGENIQYF. The CDR3 region has the DNA TGTGCCAGCAGTCCGCTCCCGACTAGAGGGGAAAACATTCAGTACTTC.

J is TRBJ2-2 and V is TRBV7-2; 12 positions match TRBD2. Germline-derived CDR1 and CDR2 are SGHTA and FQGNSA. Trimming took 5 bases from V and 6 from J; bases not matched to a gene: 7. The CDR3 totals 16 residues. CDR3 nucleotide sequence: TGTGCCAGCAGCCCCCCGGGACTAGCGGGTGCCGGGGAGCTGTTTTTT. This gives the protein CASSPPGLAGAGELFF.

The rearrangement joins TRBV29-1 to TRBJ1-5; D gene ambiguous. Trimming left V 0 bases short and J 7 bases short, with 13 bases between. The CDR3 is 14 residues long. The germline gives CDR1 SQVTM, CDR2 ANQGSEA. The chain's CDR3 is CSVEEGTNGQPQHF. In nucleotides, the CDR3 is TGCAGCGTTGAAGAGGGAACGAACGGGCAGCCCCAGCATTTT.

The J gene is TRBJ1-4, the V gene TRBV6-5, with D possibly being TRBD1 (5 bases). Germline V gene lookup returns CDR1 MNHEY and CDR2 SVGAGI. V was pared by 5 bases and J by 8 bases, with 15 bases between. The CDR3 length is 14 residues. The CDR3 nucleotides are TGTGCCAGCAGTCAAACACCACGGGGGGAAAAACTGTTTTTT. Its translation: CASSQTPRGEKLFF.

This chain connects TRBV5-6 to TRBJ1-1; TRBD1 is a possible D gene (6 bases). Per the germline V gene, CDR1 is SGHDT and CDR2 is YYEEEE. The V end was cut by 2 bases, the J end by 10 bases, with 9 bases between. The CDR3 is 11 residues long. The CDR3 is CASSFRGAAFF. The DNA of the CDR3 is TGTGCCAGCAGCTTTAGGGGGGCAGCTTTCTTT.

The CDR3, as DNA: TGTGCCAGCAGCTTCGGACAGGGGCATGAGCAGTTCTTC. This sequence encodes CASSFGQGHEQFF. The chain uses TRBV3-1 (or the pseudogene TRBV3-2) and TRBJ2-1, with TRBD1 identical over 9 bases. CDR3 length equals 13 residues. V dropped 5 bases and J dropped 8; count of bases not matched to a gene: 4. In germline, CDR1 is LGHDT, CDR2 YNNKEL (reference sequence).

This clone appeared a single time. This chain links TRBV2 with TRBJ2-1; possibly TRBD1 for D (6 bases). V lost 4 bases, J lost 7 bases, and 11 bases lay in between. The CDR3 extends over 13 amino acids. The germline CDR1 and CDR2 sequences are SNHLY and FYNNEI. The CDR3 spells CASSAQGSNEQFF. The CDR3 region has the DNA TGTGCCAGCAGTGCCCAGGGGTCAAATGAGCAGTTCTTC.

The gene calls are TRBV10-3 and TRBJ1-6; D possibly corresponds to TRBD1 (5 bases). This CDR3 comprises 16 residues. V lost 0 bases and J 9 bases, leaving 15 bases between the germline ends. Looked up from germline, CDR1 is ENHRY and CDR2 is SYGVKD. CDR3 loop: CAISESLGASSSPLHF. In nucleotides, the CDR3 is TGTGCCATCAGTGAGTCGCTTGGGGCCTCTAGTTCACCCCTCCACTTT.